A selection of T cell receptor beta chains follows, all from one sample in a study of beta chain features in type 1 diabetes. Some clones are missing from TCRdb's copy, which holds only in-frame ones; the method was immunoSEQ multiplex PCR. The repertoire holds 250,000 to 300,000 clones, roughly 25% seen once, with about 0.011% in the top ten. The sample comprised naive CD4+ T cells from blood. All receptors derive from a woman in her 30s with type 1 diabetes. Each CDR3 is given with its conserved first and last residue.

v_call cdr3_aa
TRBV7-9 CASSLESRVTEAFF
TRBV5-1 CASSLATRVANTEAFF
TRBV9 CASSSQGNIQYF
TRBV30 CAWEASSGNTIYF
TRBV9 CASSVRGGEGTEAFF
TRBV30 CAWSTPRGGYTF
TRBV7-3 CASSLTGGYEQYF
TRBV9 CASSPEVGTQYF
TRBV18 CASSPRTSGNHEQYF
TRBV21-1 CALQRRELFF
TRBV7-9 CASSPGSGRGGGGQFF
TRBV29-1 CSVLNRGPYEQYF
TRBV29-1 CSVKGQAYNEQFF
TRBV6-1 CASKLGSQETQYF
TRBV5-4 CASSGGTEPSTDTQYF